This entry describes one TCR beta chain. The sample comes from a study of control samples from healthy donors and cancer patients. The table came from immunoSEQ multiplex PCR; TCRdb's copy has only in-frame clones and leaves some out. The data show about 51,000 clones, about 92% seen once. Germline V gene lookup returns CDR1 LNHDA and CDR2 SQIVND (reference sequence). V lost 6 bases to trimming and J lost 7 bases, with 18 bases between them. The CDR3 is 15 amino acids. This chain connects TRBV19 to TRBJ2-2, with TRBD1 as a possible D gene (5 bases). The sequence was obtained from a man in his forties with colorectal cancer. The sample taken for sequencing was PBMCs. The CDR3 DNA follows: TGTGCCAGTAGGACCACGCAGGGTTTGGGCGGGGAGCTGTTTTTT. Protein sequence: CASRTTQGLGGELFF.